The rows below give T cell receptor beta chains drawn from one sample of a study of post-analysis software for immune sequencing data. MiXCR, run by TCRdb on the PCR reads, gives a single entry per CDR3 protein. The sample lists hundreds of thousands of distinct CDR3 sequences, approximately 53% occurring once. Input material: blood. These receptors all come from a girl under 18 with multiple sclerosis. Each CDR3 is given with its conserved first and last residue. The order of the fields is J gene, D gene, clone size, V gene, CDR3 DNA, CDR3 protein. The D gene is left open where the match is weak. The listing skips clone size in some rows; elsewhere it reads once, few, many or a size class.

j_call: TRBJ2-7; d_call: TRBD1; clone_size: NA; v_call: TRBV3-1; cdr3_nt: TGTGCCAGCAGCCTAGCCGGGACAGGGGACTACGAGCAGTACTTC; cdr3_aa: CASSLAGTGDYEQYF
j_call: TRBJ2-1; d_call: TRBD2; clone_size: NA; v_call: TRBV7-2; cdr3_nt: TGTGCCAGCAGACTAGCGGGGGCTCAAGGGGGTGAGCAGTTCTTC; cdr3_aa: CASRLAGAQGGEQFF
j_call: TRBJ2-7; d_call: TRBD2; clone_size: once; v_call: TRBV20-1; cdr3_nt: TGCAGTGCTAGTCCCCTAGCGGGTAAAGCCTACGAGCAGTACTTC; cdr3_aa: CSASPLAGKAYEQYF
j_call: TRBJ2-5; d_call: TRBD2; clone_size: NA; v_call: TRBV20-1; cdr3_nt: TGCAGTGCTAGAGCGGGCGGGAGGGCCCCAGAGCAGTACTTC; cdr3_aa: CSARAGGRAPEQYF
j_call: TRBJ2-1; d_call: TRBD2; clone_size: NA; v_call: TRBV18; cdr3_nt: TGTGCCAGCTCACCAGGTAGCGGGGTTTACAATGAGCAGTTCTTC; cdr3_aa: CASSPGSGVYNEQFF
j_call: TRBJ2-6; d_call: NA; clone_size: NA; v_call: TRBV20-1; cdr3_nt: TGCAGTGCTAGCAGTGGAGGGTCTGGGGCCAACGTCCTGACTTTC; cdr3_aa: CSASSGGSGANVLTF
j_call: TRBJ2-1; d_call: NA; clone_size: NA; v_call: TRBV7-9; cdr3_nt: TGTGCCAGCAGCTTATTAGGGGGATACAGGTATGAGCAGTTCTTC; cdr3_aa: CASSLLGGYRYEQFF
j_call: TRBJ2-1; d_call: TRBD2; clone_size: few; v_call: TRBV5-1; cdr3_nt: TGTGCCAGCAGTTTAGTGGCGGGAGTGTACAATGAGCAGTTCTTC; cdr3_aa: CASSLVAGVYNEQFF
j_call: TRBJ1-1; d_call: NA; clone_size: NA; v_call: TRBV12-3/TRBV12-4; cdr3_nt: TGTGCCAGCAGTTTGGAGGGGGTTTGGGGCACTGAAGCTTTCTTT; cdr3_aa: CASSLEGVWGTEAFF
j_call: TRBJ2-5; d_call: NA; clone_size: NA; v_call: TRBV20-1; cdr3_nt: TGCAGTGCTAGAGCCCCAGAGACCCAGTACTTC; cdr3_aa: CSARAPETQYF
j_call: TRBJ2-3; d_call: NA; clone_size: NA; v_call: TRBV9; cdr3_nt: TGTGCCAGCGGCTTAGGGAGCACAGATACGCAGTATTTT; cdr3_aa: CASGLGSTDTQYF
j_call: TRBJ1-2; d_call: NA; clone_size: few; v_call: TRBV20-1; cdr3_nt: TGCAGTGCTATGCCTTCCACCGGCTATGGCTACACCTTC; cdr3_aa: CSAMPSTGYGYTF
j_call: TRBJ2-3; d_call: TRBD2; clone_size: NA; v_call: TRBV20-1; cdr3_nt: TGCAGTGCTCAGAGCACTAGCGCCTCTGGAGATACGCAGTATTTT; cdr3_aa: CSAQSTSASGDTQYF
j_call: TRBJ2-3; d_call: NA; clone_size: few; v_call: TRBV20-1; cdr3_nt: TGCAGTGCTACGGGGGATACGCAGTATTTT; cdr3_aa: CSATGDTQYF
j_call: TRBJ2-7; d_call: TRBD1; clone_size: NA; v_call: TRBV5-1; cdr3_nt: TGCGCCAGCAGCCGGGCCCCAGCGCGGACAGGGATCAATGAGCAGTACTTC; cdr3_aa: CASSRAPARTGINEQYF
j_call: TRBJ2-7; d_call: NA; clone_size: NA; v_call: TRBV30; cdr3_nt: TGTGCCTGGACCGCGGGGAACGAGCAGTACTTC; cdr3_aa: CAWTAGNEQYF
j_call: TRBJ2-3; d_call: NA; clone_size: NA; v_call: TRBV7-2; cdr3_nt: TGTGCCAGCAGCTTAGGTCGGGTCAGCCAAGATACGCAGTATTTT; cdr3_aa: CASSLGRVSQDTQYF
j_call: TRBJ1-2; d_call: TRBD1; clone_size: NA; v_call: TRBV20-1; cdr3_nt: TGCAGTGCTAGAGATAATACAGGGGACTATGGCTACACCTTC; cdr3_aa: CSARDNTGDYGYTF
j_call: TRBJ2-1; d_call: NA; clone_size: NA; v_call: TRBV12-3/TRBV12-4; cdr3_nt: TGTGCCAGCAGTCCCGGGACTCAGAGCTCCTACAATGAGCAGTTCTTC; cdr3_aa: CASSPGTQSSYNEQFF
j_call: TRBJ2-5; d_call: NA; clone_size: NA; v_call: TRBV5-1; cdr3_nt: TGCGCCAGCAGCCGCGCGGGGTTTGAAGAGACCCAGTACTTC; cdr3_aa: CASSRAGFEETQYF